Shown below are 32 T cell receptor beta chains from a single sample sequenced in a study of blood T cell repertoires in COVID-19. Produced via immunoSEQ multiplex PCR; TCRdb's table is partial and in-frame only. Found here are 150,000 to 200,000 clones, roughly 84% of them singletons; the top ten hold about 9.1%. Material: peripheral blood. The receptor set was obtained from a woman aged 80 or over with acute or convalescent COVID-19.

This clone showed up just a few times. V usage is TRBV5-4 and J usage is TRBJ2-1; 8 bases fit TRBD1. Germline CDR1 reads SGHNT; CDR2 reads YYREEE (reference sequence). The CDR3 totals 16 residues. The ends lost 4 bases at V and 1 base at J; junction bases unmatched: 7. The CDR3 bases are TGTGCCAGCAGCACCCGACAGGGGATTTCCTACAATGAGCAGTTCTTC. Protein product: CASSTRQGISYNEQFF.

The J gene is TRBJ1-1, the V gene TRBV18, with 12 bases that match TRBD1. Trimming cost V 3 bases and J 5 bases; bases outside gene matches: 4. From germline, CDR1 is KGHSH and CDR2 LQKENI. The CDR3 has 15 amino acids. The CDR3 region has the DNA TGTGCCAGCTCACCGATGGGACAGGGGGCTACTGAAGCTTTCTTT. Protein: CASSPMGQGATEAFF.

The chain combines TRBV29-1 with TRBJ2-7; D is ambiguous. CDR3 length equals 12 residues. Germline CDR1 SQVTM, CDR2 ANQGSEA. With 6 bases removed from V and 7 bases from J, the gap between germline ends came to 16 bases. This CDR3 is CSVGARLSEQYF. CDR3 bases: TGCAGCGTCGGAGCGAGGCTATCAGAGCAGTACTTC.

The V and J genes are TRBV5-1 and TRBJ2-2; 10 nucleotides agree with TRBD1. Germline V lookup: CDR1 SGHRS, CDR2 YFSETQ. The CDR3 spans 16 residues. Germline trimming cut 0 bases from V and 4 bases from J; bases unmatched to any gene: 3. CDR3 in amino acids: CASSLEGQGLTGELFF. The CDR3 DNA reads TGCGCCAGCAGCTTGGAGGGACAGGGGCTCACCGGGGAGCTGTTTTTT.

J is TRBJ2-3 and V is TRBV24-1, with 16 bases that match TRBD2. This CDR3 comprises 18 residues. The ends lost 9 bases at V and 0 bases at J; junction bases unmatched: 8. Germline V gene data show CDR1 as KGHDR and CDR2 as SFDVKD. This CDR3 is CATLDGTSGRASTDTQYF. The DNA for the CDR3 is TGTGCCACCCTAGACGGGACTAGCGGGAGGGCGAGCACAGATACGCAGTATTTT.

To note about this clone: The junction does not match germline at one end; this may be a read error. The chain couples TRBV10-3 to TRBJ2-7, with D possibly TRBD2 on 5 matching bases. This CDR3 region has 14 residues. The germline gives CDR1 ENHRY, CDR2 SYGVKD. CDR3 nucleotide sequence: TGTGCCATCAGTGAGTCGATAGCGTCCTCCGAGCAGTACTTC. This sequence encodes CAISESIASSEQYF.

This clone has only a few counts. The rearrangement uses TRBV10-3 and TRBJ2-1; 14 bases map to TRBD2. The J segment lost 4 bases and the V segment lost 6 bases, leaving 2 bases of the junction unmatched. CDR3 size: 15 residues. Germline loops: CDR1 ENHRY, CDR2 SYGVKD. This chain's CDR3 is CAIRWTSGGYNEQFF. The CDR3 DNA follows: TGTGCCATCAGGTGGACTAGCGGGGGGTACAATGAGCAGTTCTTC.

The V and J genes are TRBV18 and TRBJ1-1, with 7 bases lining up with TRBD1. The trim removed 5 bases at V and 0 bases at J, leaving 3 bases unmatched. The CDR3 consists of 14 residues. Per germline, CDR1 KGHSH and CDR2 LQKENI. The DNA of the CDR3 is TGTGCCAGCTCAGGTGGGACAGTGAACACTGAAGCTTTCTTT. It encodes CASSGGTVNTEAFF.

The genes are TRBV11-2 and TRBJ2-1; TRBD2 is a possible D gene (6 bases). CDR3 size: 15 residues. Per germline, CDR1 SGHAT and CDR2 FQNNGV. Trimming stripped 0 bases from V and 7 bases from J, with 13 bases between. The CDR3 nucleotides read TGTGCCAGCAGCTTAGAGGGGGGACGCCCTAATGAGCAGTTCTTC. It translates to CASSLEGGRPNEQFF.

This sequence joins TRBV5-1 and TRBJ2-7; a weak D match, TRBD1 (6 bases). Looked up from germline, CDR1 is SGHRS and CDR2 is YFSETQ. The CDR3 has 14 amino acids. V lost 3 bases to trimming and J lost 7 bases, with 17 bases between them. CDR3 bases: TGCGCCAGCAGCTCCCAGACAGGAGTGGAAGAGCAGTACTTC. This translates into CASSSQTGVEEQYF. The full variable domain, with the rest looked up from reference TRBV5-1 and TRBJ2-7, is KAGVTQTPRYLIKTRGQQVTLSCSPISGHRSVSWYQQTPGQGLQFLFEYFSETQRNKGNFPGRFSGRQFSNSRSEMNVSTLELGDSALYLCASSSQTGVEEQYFGPGTRLTVT.

CDR3 sequence reads: CASSRYLSDTGDEQFF. The DNA for the CDR3 is TGTGCCAGCAGCCGATATCTTTCTGATACCGGGGATGAGCAGTTCTTC. The genes are TRBV7-6 and TRBJ2-1, with a tentative D call TRBD2 (5 bases). The CDR3 has 16 residues. Trimming cost V 5 bases and J 8 bases, with 22 bases left between them. The germline gives CDR1 SGHVS, CDR2 FNYEAQ.

This clone was counted once. The chain couples TRBV11-2 to TRBJ2-7; D uncertain. The ends were cut back, 2 bases at V and 0 bases at J, with 14 bases in the middle. Germline V lookup: CDR1 SGHAT, CDR2 FQNNGV. The CDR3 has 16 amino acids. The CDR3 nucleotides read TGTGCCAGCAGCTTAAGGTCAGCGATTCTCTCCTACGAGCAGTACTTC. Residues: CASSLRSAILSYEQYF.

In its sample, this clone was seen a few times. The chain employs TRBV6-2 or TRBV6-3 and TRBJ1-5; D may be TRBD1 (5 bases). CDR1 and CDR2 from the germline V gene are MNHEY and SVGEGT. The CDR3 spans 14 residues. The V and J ends lost 2 bases and 2 bases respectively, with 7 bases between them. As DNA, the CDR3 is TGTGCCAGCAGTTACGGGGGGGGCAATCAGCCCCAGCATTTT. Translation: CASSYGGGNQPQHF.

The genes are TRBV27 and TRBJ2-7; 10 nucleotides line up with TRBD2. The germline V gene has CDR1 MNHEY and CDR2 SMNVEV (reference sequence). The V and J ends lost 5 bases and 2 bases, in that order; junction bases with no gene match: 3. The CDR3 is made up of 14 amino acids. The CDR3 loop is CASSPSGGAYEQYF. In nucleotides, the CDR3 is TGTGCCAGCAGTCCAAGCGGGGGGGCCTACGAGCAGTACTTC.

The gene calls are TRBV5-6 and TRBJ2-3; perhaps TRBD2 as D (5 bases). Germline loops: CDR1 SGHDT, CDR2 YYEEEE. There are 13 residues in the CDR3. V was cut by 1 base and J by 3 bases, with 6 bases left in between. The CDR3 region has the DNA TGTGCCAGCAGCTTGACGGGGACAGATACGCAGTATTTT. Translating it yields CASSLTGTDTQYF.

The gene calls are TRBV19 and TRBJ1-5, with 9 bases aligning to TRBD1. The ends lost 5 bases at V and 6 bases at J; junction bases unmatched: 14. This CDR3 region has 17 residues. Germline V CDR1 and CDR2: LNHDA, SQIVND (reference sequence). The CDR3 loop is CASSHIITDRGAQPQHF. DNA for the CDR3: TGTGCCAGTAGTCATATAATAACGGACAGGGGTGCTCAGCCCCAGCATTTT.

The chain combines TRBV6-5 with TRBJ1-1; perhaps TRBD1 as D (6 bases). V was shortened by 8 bases and J by 8 bases, with 15 bases between the two germline ends. The germline CDR1 and CDR2 sequences are MNHEY and SVGAGI. There are 12 residues in the CDR3. Here the CDR3 reads CASLSTGGEAFF. CDR3 nucleotide sequence: TGTGCCAGCCTTAGCACGGGGGGCGAAGCTTTCTTT.

This clone was counted between two and nine times. CDR3 sequence reads: CASSLKRLQNTGELFF. The CDR3 region has the DNA TGCGCCAGCAGCTTAAAGAGACTACAGAACACCGGGGAGCTGTTTTTT. This chain uses TRBV5-1 with TRBJ2-2; a weak D match, TRBD2 (5 bases). Trimming took 2 bases from V and 1 from J, leaving 12 bases between them. Germline V gene lookup returns CDR1 SGHRS and CDR2 YFSETQ. CDR3 length: 16 residues.

This chain uses TRBV4-3 with TRBJ1-5; D ambiguous. The V end was cut by 1 base, the J end by 4 bases, with 8 bases between. This CDR3 has 14 residues. From germline, CDR1 is LGHNA and CDR2 YSLEER. CDR3 bases: TGCGCCAGCAGCCAAGGGGCGGGGAATCAGCCCCAGCATTTT. Its translation is CASSQGAGNQPQHF.

The chain joins TRBV19 to TRBJ1-1, with 7 bases identical to TRBD1. The germline V gene has CDR1 LNHDA and CDR2 SQIVND (reference sequence). This CDR3 is built from 16 residues. Trimming removed 2 bases from V and 1 base from J; junction bases left unmatched: 7. CDR3 amino acids: CASSILRGQENTEAFF. DNA for the CDR3: TGTGCCAGTAGTATACTTCGTGGACAGGAGAACACTGAAGCTTTCTTT.

This clone occurred once. J is TRBJ1-6 and V is TRBV9; D not certain. The CDR3 runs 15 residues. V gave up 3 bases and J gave up 6 bases, with 13 bases separating them. The germline gives CDR1 SGDLS, CDR2 YYNGEE. The CDR3 region has the DNA TGTGCCAGCAGCGCGCAGTCTCGAACTAATTCACCCCTCCACTTT. As protein: CASSAQSRTNSPLHF.

V is TRBV2 and J is TRBJ2-5, with TRBD2 identical over 9 bases. Germline-derived CDR1 and CDR2 are SNHLY and FYNNEI. Trimming removed 4 bases from V and 4 bases from J; junction bases left unmatched: 13. The CDR3 extends over 17 amino acids. The CDR3 DNA is TGTGCCAGCAGTGTTGGGACTAGCCGATACCCGACAGAGACCCAGTACTTC. Translated: CASSVGTSRYPTETQYF.

This chain joins TRBV19 and TRBJ2-2; 9 bases agree with TRBD1. This CDR3 has 16 residues. From germline, CDR1 is LNHDA and CDR2 SQIVND (reference sequence). The V and J ends lost 7 bases and 1 base, in that order; junction bases with no gene match: 7. The CDR3 DNA follows: TGTGCCAGTAACCAACGGACAGGGGAGAACACCGGGGAGCTGTTTTTT. Translation gives CASNQRTGENTGELFF.

DNA of the CDR3: TGTGCCACCAGTGGATTCGGGGGGCAGGCTTTCTTT. It yields the protein CATSGFGGQAFF. The V gene is TRBV24-1, the J gene TRBJ1-1, with a weak D call TRBD1 (6 bases). CDR3 size: 12 residues. The V and J ends lost 5 bases and 11 bases respectively, with 14 bases between them. Germline assignment: CDR1 KGHDR and CDR2 SFDVKD.

At least ten counts were recorded for this clone. This chain uses TRBV5-5 with TRBJ2-3; D ambiguous. The CDR3 is made up of 14 amino acids. The V end was cut by 1 base, the J end by 2 bases, with 8 bases between. Looked up from germline, CDR1 is SGHKS and CDR2 is YYEKEE (reference sequence). CDR3 DNA: TGTGCCAGCAGCTTGTCGACTGACACAGATACGCAGTATTTT. Amino acid sequence: CASSLSTDTDTQYF.

The chain couples TRBV6-1 to TRBJ2-7; D not resolved. The V and J ends lost 3 bases and 8 bases respectively, with 8 bases between them. Germline CDR1 and CDR2: MNHNS and SASEGT. The CDR3 runs 11 residues. The CDR3 DNA reads as TGTGCCAGCAGTGAGGAGAGGAAGCAGTACTTC. It specifies CASSEERKQYF.

The rearrangement uses TRBV7-9 and TRBJ2-5; possibly TRBD2 for D (5 bases). The CDR3 runs 13 residues. CDR1 SEHNR and CDR2 FQNEAQ come from the germline V gene (reference sequence). Trimming shortened V by 7 bases and J by 5 bases, and 14 bases separated the two germline ends. The CDR3 region has the DNA TGTGCCAGCACCTCCGAGGGCTGGGAGACCCAGTACTTC. Its translation: CASTSEGWETQYF.

This clone has more than one count but fewer than ten. V is TRBV28 and J is TRBJ1-2, with 9 nucleotides matching TRBD1. The CDR3 is made up of 17 amino acids. V shed 6 bases, J shed 4 bases, and the junction held 15 bases outside the gene matches. Germline lookup yields CDR1 MDHEN and CDR2 SYDVKM. CDR3 in amino acids: CASRDSDRGSPPYGYTF. CDR3 nucleotide sequence: TGTGCCAGCAGAGATTCAGACAGGGGGTCGCCTCCCTATGGCTACACCTTC.

The genes are TRBV18 and TRBJ2-1; 10 bases fit TRBD2. The germline V gene has CDR1 KGHSH and CDR2 LQKENI. Germline trimming cut 3 bases from V and 9 bases from J; bases unmatched to any gene: 8. CDR3 size: 15 residues. The CDR3 coding sequence is TGTGCCAGCTCACCCACTAGCGGGGACAGTGGTGAGCAGTTCTTC. Amino acid sequence: CASSPTSGDSGEQFF.

J is TRBJ2-2 and V is TRBV9, with 7 bases matching TRBD2. The CDR3 has 15 amino acids. V was clipped by 6 bases and J by 5 bases; unmatched bases: 10. CDR1 and CDR2 (germline): SGDLS, YYNGEE. CDR3 in amino acids: CASNSRGVGTGELFF. The CDR3 DNA sequence: TGTGCCAGCAACTCCCGGGGGGTTGGGACCGGGGAGCTGTTTTTT. The full variable domain, rest sourced from reference TRBV9 and TRBJ2-2, is DSGVTQTPKHLITATGQRVTLRCSPRSGDLSVYWYQQSLDQGLQFLIQYYNGEERAKGNILERFSAQQFPDLHSELNLSSLELGDSALYFCASNSRGVGTGELFFGEGSRLTVL.

The genes are TRBV7-9 and TRBJ2-7, with a weak D call TRBD1 (6 bases). CDR3 length: 17 residues. Trimming stripped 4 bases from V and 0 bases from J, with 19 bases between. Germline V lookup: CDR1 SEHNR, CDR2 FQNEAQ (reference sequence). In nucleotides, the CDR3 is TGTGCCAGCAGCTCCGCCTTAGGACAGCCGAGCTCCTACGAGCAGTACTTC. This codes for CASSSALGQPSSYEQYF. The full variable domain, rest sourced from reference TRBV7-9 and TRBJ2-7, is DTGVSQNPRHKITKRGQNVTFRCDPISEHNRLYWYRQTLGQGPEFLTYFQNEAQLEKSRLLSDRFSAERPKGSFSTLEIQRTEQGDSAMYLCASSSALGQPSSYEQYFGPGTRLTVT.

The CDR3, as DNA: TGTGCCAGCAGCTTTCGGGGAGACGCTGGCTACACCTTC. It translates to CASSFRGDAGYTF. This rearrangement joins TRBV7-2 to TRBJ1-2, with unresolved D. Germline V gene data show CDR1 as SGHTA and CDR2 as FQGNSA. This CDR3 has 13 amino acids. Trimming left V 3 bases short and J 7 bases short, with 12 bases between.